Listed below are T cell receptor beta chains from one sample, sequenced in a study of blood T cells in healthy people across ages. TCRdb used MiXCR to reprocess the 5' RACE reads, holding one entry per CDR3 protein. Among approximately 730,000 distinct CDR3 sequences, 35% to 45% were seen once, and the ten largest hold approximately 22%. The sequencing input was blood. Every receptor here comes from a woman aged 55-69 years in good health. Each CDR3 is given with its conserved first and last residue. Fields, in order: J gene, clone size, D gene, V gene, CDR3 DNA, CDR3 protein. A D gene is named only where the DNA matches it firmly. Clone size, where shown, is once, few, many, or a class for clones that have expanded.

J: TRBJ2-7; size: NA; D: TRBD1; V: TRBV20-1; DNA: TGCAGTGCCGACTCCGGGACAGGGGGTTACGAGCAGTACTTC; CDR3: CSADSGTGGYEQYF
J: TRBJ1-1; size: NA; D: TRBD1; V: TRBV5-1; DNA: TGCGCCAACAGCTCCGGACAGGGGAAGACTGAAGCTTTCTTT; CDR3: CANSSGQGKTEAFF
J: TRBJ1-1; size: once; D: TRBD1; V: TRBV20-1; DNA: TGCAGTGCCATTGCCGGACAGGCCCGAACCTTGAACACTGAAGCTTTCTTT; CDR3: CSAIAGQARTLNTEAFF
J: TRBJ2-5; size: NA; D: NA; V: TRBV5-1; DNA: TGCGCCAGCAGCCTCGACCAACTCCAAGAGACCCAGTACTTC; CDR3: CASSLDQLQETQYF
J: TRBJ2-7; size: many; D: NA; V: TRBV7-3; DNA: TGTGCCAGCAGCACGGGCACAGGGAGGGAGCAGTACTTC; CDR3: CASSTGTGREQYF
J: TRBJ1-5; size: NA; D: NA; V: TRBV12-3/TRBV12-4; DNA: TGTACCAGCAGTTTAGGACCCGAAGGGAATCAGCCCCAGCATTTT; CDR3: CTSSLGPEGNQPQHF
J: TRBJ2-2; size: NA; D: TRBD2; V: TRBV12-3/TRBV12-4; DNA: TGTGCCAGCAGTTTGGGACTAGCGGGACCCGGGGAGCTGTTTTTT; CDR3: CASSLGLAGPGELFF
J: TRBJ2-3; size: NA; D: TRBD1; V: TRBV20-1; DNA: TGCAGTGCCCAAGCTCCGGGACAGGGGTTGCCAGATACGCAGTATTTT; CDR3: CSAQAPGQGLPDTQYF
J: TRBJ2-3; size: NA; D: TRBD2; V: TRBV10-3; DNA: TGTGCCATCAGTGGACTAGCGGGGGGGGATACGCAGTATTTT; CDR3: CAISGLAGGDTQYF
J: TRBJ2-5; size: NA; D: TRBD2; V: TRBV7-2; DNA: TGTGCCAGCAGCCGTACTAGCGGGAGTCTAGAGACCCAGTACTTC; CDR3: CASSRTSGSLETQYF
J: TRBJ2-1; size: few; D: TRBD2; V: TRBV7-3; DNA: TGTGCCAGCAGCTTAACGCGACTAGCGGTTAGTGATGAGCAGTTCTTC; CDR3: CASSLTRLAVSDEQFF
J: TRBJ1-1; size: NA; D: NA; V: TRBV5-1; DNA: TGCGCCAGCAGCTTGGAGGTCAGGGTGGGGGGAACTGAAGCTTTCTTT; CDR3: CASSLEVRVGGTEAFF
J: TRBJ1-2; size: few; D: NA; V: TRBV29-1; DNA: TGCAGCGTTGAAGTGCGGTCACAGGGAGGCGGCTACACCTTC; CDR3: CSVEVRSQGGGYTF
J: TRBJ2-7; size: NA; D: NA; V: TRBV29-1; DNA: TGCAGCGTCGCCACGGGACGGGGGCTCTACGAGCAGTACTTC; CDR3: CSVATGRGLYEQYF
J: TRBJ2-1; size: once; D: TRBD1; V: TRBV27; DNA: TGTGCCAGCAGTAGTGGGTACAGGGGAAGCGAGCAGTTCTTC; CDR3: CASSSGYRGSEQFF
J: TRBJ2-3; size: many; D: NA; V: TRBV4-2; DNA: TGTGCCAGCAGCCAAGATGAAGGCAGCACAGATACGCAGTATTTT; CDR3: CASSQDEGSTDTQYF
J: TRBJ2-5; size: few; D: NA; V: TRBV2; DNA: TGTGCCAGCAGTGAAAGACTAGAGGGGACCCAGTACTTC; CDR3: CASSERLEGTQYF
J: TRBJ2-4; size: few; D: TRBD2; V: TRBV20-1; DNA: TGCAGTGCTATGGGACTAGCGGGAGACGGAGGCAAAAACATTCAGTACTTC; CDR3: CSAMGLAGDGGKNIQYF
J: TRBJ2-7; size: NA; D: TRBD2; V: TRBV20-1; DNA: TGCAGTGCCACGGGACTAGCGTTCACCTACGAGCAGTACTTC; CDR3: CSATGLAFTYEQYF
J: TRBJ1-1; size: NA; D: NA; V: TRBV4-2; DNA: TGTGCCAGCAGCCAAACGGCGTCCACTGAAGCTTTCTTT; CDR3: CASSQTASTEAFF
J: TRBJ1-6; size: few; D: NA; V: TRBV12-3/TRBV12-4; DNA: TGTGCCAGCAGCCGAGGAGGACCACCGAATAATTCACCCCTCCACTTT; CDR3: CASSRGGPPNNSPLHF
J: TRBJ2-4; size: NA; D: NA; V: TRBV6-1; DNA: TGTGCCAGCAGTGAAAGTCGGTCCGGGGGCGAGGACATTCAGTACTTC; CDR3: CASSESRSGGEDIQYF
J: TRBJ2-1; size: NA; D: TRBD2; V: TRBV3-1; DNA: TGTGCCAGCAGCCCTCCGGGACTAGCGGAAGAGACCCAGTTCTTC; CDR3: CASSPPGLAEETQFF
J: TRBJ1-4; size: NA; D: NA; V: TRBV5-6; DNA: TGTGCCAGCAGCTCCGCCCCGGGGGGCATTGGGGAAAAACTGTTTTTT; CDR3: CASSSAPGGIGEKLFF
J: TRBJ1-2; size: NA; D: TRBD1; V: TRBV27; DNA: TGTGCCAGCAGCCCCCGGGACAGCAGGGGGATCTATGGCTACACCTTC; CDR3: CASSPRDSRGIYGYTF
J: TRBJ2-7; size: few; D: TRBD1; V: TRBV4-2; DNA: TGTGCCAGCAGCCAAGATCTACAGGGGTACTACGAGCAGTACTTC; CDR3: CASSQDLQGYYEQYF
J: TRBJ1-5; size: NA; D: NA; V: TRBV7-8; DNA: TGTGCCAGCAGCTCAGCCGGGGCTAGCAATCAGCCCCAGCATTTT; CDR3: CASSSAGASNQPQHF
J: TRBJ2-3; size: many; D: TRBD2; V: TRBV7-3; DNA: TGTGCCAGCAGCTTGGGACTAGCGTTAGCAGATACGCAGTATTTT; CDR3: CASSLGLALADTQYF
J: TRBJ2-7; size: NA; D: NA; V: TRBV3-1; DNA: TGTGCCAGCAGCCAAGGAGCGGCGAGCTCCTACGAGCAGTACTTC; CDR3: CASSQGAASSYEQYF
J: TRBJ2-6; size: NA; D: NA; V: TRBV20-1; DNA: TGCAGTGCCAGGCCCCTTTACTCTGGGGCCAACGTCCTGACTTTC; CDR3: CSARPLYSGANVLTF
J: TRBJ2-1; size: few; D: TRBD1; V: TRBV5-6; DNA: TGTGCCAGCAGCACGCGTTTTGTCGGACAGGGGGTTGATGAGCAGTTCTTC; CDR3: CASSTRFVGQGVDEQFF
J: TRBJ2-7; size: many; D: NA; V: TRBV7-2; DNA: TGTGCCAGCAGCTTAGTTAGAAGGGAGCAGTACTTC; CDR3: CASSLVRREQYF
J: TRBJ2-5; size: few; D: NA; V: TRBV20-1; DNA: TGCAGTGCCCGAACCGGGACCGTCCAAGAGACCCAGTACTTC; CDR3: CSARTGTVQETQYF
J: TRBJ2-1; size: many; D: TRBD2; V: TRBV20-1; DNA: TGCAGTGCTAGAAGGGCTAGCGGTTTGAAATACAATGAGCAGTTCTTC; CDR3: CSARRASGLKYNEQFF
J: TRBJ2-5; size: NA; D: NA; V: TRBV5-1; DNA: TGCGCCAGCAGATCTGGCAGGGGAAATCAAGAGACCCAGTACTTC; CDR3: CASRSGRGNQETQYF
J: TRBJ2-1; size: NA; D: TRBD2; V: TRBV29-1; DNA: TGCAGCGTTGTAGGACTAGCGGGCTTGAGCTCCTGCGATGAGCAGTTCTTC; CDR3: CSVVGLAGLSSCDEQFF
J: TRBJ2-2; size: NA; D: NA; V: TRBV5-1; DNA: TGCGCCAGCAGCTTGGACACGGGGGCCACCGGGGAGCTGTTTTTT; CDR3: CASSLDTGATGELFF
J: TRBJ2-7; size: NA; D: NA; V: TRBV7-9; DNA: TGTGCCAGCAGCTTATCGACAGACCCGGGGGAGCAGTACTTC; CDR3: CASSLSTDPGEQYF
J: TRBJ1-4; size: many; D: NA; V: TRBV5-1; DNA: TGCGCCAGCAGTTATACAGGAGCTGCAACTAATGAAAAACTGTTTTTT; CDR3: CASSYTGAATNEKLFF
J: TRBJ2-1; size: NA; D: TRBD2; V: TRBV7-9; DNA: TGTGCCAGCAGCTTAACTCGGACTAGCGGGAGCTCCTACAATGAGCAGTTCTTC; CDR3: CASSLTRTSGSSYNEQFF
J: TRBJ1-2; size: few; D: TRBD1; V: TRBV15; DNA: TGTGCCACCAGCCAAAAACAGGGGGCCTATAACTATGGCTACACCTTC; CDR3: CATSQKQGAYNYGYTF
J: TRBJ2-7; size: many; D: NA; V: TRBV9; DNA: TGTGCCAGCAGCGTAGCTGGGTCATACGAGCAGTACTTC; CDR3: CASSVAGSYEQYF
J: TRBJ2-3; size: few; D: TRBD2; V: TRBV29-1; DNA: TGCAGCGTGGCTACCGGGACTAGTTGGAGGGGGAGCGGCACAGATACGCAGTATTTT; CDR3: CSVATGTSWRGSGTDTQYF
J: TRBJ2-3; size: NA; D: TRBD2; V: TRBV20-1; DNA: TGCAGTGCTAACGCCGTCCTCACTAGCGGGAGAACAGATACGCAGTATTTT; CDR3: CSANAVLTSGRTDTQYF
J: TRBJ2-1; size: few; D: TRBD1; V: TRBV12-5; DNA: TGTGCTAGTGTTGGTCGGACAGGCTCCTACAATGAGCAGTTCTTC; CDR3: CASVGRTGSYNEQFF
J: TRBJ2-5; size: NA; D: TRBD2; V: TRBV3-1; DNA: TGTGCCAGCAGCCCCCGCCTCAAGGGGCTAGCGGGAGTTTGGCAGTACTTC; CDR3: CASSPRLKGLAGVWQYF
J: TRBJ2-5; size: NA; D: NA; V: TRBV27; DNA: TGTGCCAGCAGTTTCGGGGCACGAGAGACCCAGTACTTC; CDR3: CASSFGARETQYF
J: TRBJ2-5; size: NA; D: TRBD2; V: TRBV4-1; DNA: TGCGCCAGCAGCCAAGAAGAGGGACTAGACGCGACCCAGTACTTC; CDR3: CASSQEEGLDATQYF
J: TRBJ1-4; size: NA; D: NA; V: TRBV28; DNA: TGTGCCAGCAGTTTGACCACAAGGACTAATGAAAAACTGTTTTTT; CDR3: CASSLTTRTNEKLFF
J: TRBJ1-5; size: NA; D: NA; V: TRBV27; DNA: TGTGCCAGCAAGGCCGACAGTAATAGCAATCAGCCCCAGCATTTT; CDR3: CASKADSNSNQPQHF
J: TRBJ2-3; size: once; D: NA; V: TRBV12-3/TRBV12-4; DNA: TGTGCCCGCAGCCCCTGGGACACAGATACGCAGTATTTT; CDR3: CARSPWDTDTQYF
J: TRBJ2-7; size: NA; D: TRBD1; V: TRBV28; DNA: TGTGCCAGCAGTTCCGGGACAGGGGGAACCTACGAGCAGTACTTC; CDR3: CASSSGTGGTYEQYF
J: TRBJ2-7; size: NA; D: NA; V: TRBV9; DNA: TGTGTCAGCAGCGTAGCCGCCCAGAGCTCCTACGAGCAGTACTTC; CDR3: CVSSVAAQSSYEQYF
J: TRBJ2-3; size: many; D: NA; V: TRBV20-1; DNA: TGCAGTGCTAAGACCCTCACAGATACGCAGTATTTT; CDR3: CSAKTLTDTQYF